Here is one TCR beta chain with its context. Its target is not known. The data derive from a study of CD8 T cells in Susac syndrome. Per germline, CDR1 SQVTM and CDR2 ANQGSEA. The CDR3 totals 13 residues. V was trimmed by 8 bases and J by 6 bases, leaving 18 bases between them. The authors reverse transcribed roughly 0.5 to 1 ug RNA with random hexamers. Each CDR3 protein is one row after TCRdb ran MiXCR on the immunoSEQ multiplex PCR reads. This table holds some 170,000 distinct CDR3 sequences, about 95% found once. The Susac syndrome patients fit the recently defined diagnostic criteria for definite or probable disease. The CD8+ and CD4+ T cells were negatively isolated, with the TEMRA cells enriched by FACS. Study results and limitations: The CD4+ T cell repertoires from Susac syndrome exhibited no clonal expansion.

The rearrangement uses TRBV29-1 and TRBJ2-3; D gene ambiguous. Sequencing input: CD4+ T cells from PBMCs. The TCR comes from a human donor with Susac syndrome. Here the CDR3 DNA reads TGCAGCATCCTGGACGGGCTCAGGGATACGCAGTATTTT. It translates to CSILDGLRDTQYF.